Below, 27 T cell receptor beta chains from the same sample are listed, as sequenced in a study of T cell responses to AZD1222 COVID-19 vaccine. The protocol was immunoSEQ multiplex PCR, while the TCRdb copy is restricted to in-frame clones and leaves out a portion. This table holds 150,000 or so clones, around nine tenths found once. The sample here was peripheral blood, taken on day 0 of MenACWY control vaccination. The receptors shown here come from an adult in good health.

The chain links TRBV10-1 to TRBJ2-3, with no clear D. Germline CDR1 reads WNHNN; CDR2 reads SYGVQD (reference sequence). The CDR3 consists of 14 residues. Trimming took 8 bases from V and 4 from J, leaving 16 bases between them. CDR3 amino acids: CASSERLAADTQYF. CDR3 nucleotide sequence: TGCGCCAGCTCTGAACGACTCGCAGCAGATACGCAGTATTTT.

V is TRBV28 and J is TRBJ1-6; TRBD1 might be the D (6 bases). Trimming stripped 3 bases from V and 7 bases from J, with 10 bases between. The CDR3 contains 14 residues. Per germline, CDR1 MDHEN and CDR2 SYDVKM. This CDR3 reads CASSLGHGNSPLHF. The DNA of the CDR3 is TGTGCCAGCAGTTTGGGACACGGCAATTCACCCCTCCACTTT.

The rearrangement uses TRBV30 and TRBJ1-5; D is uncertain. Germline V gives CDR1 GTSNPN, CDR2 SVGIG (reference sequence). The CDR3 sequence is 13 residues long. V was shortened by 1 base and J by 1 base, with 5 bases between the two germline ends. This CDR3 reads CAWSGKSNQPQHF. CDR3 bases: TGTGCCTGGAGTGGGAAAAGCAATCAGCCCCAGCATTTT.

This clone has only one observation. The rearrangement links TRBV7-8 to TRBJ2-1; 11 bases align to TRBD2. This CDR3 is built from 15 residues. The junction had 5 bases not matched to a gene; V was cut back by 3 bases and J by 7 bases. Germline V gene lookup returns CDR1 SGHVS and CDR2 FQNEAQ. CDR3 region: CASSFSGRAQNEQFF. The CDR3 DNA is TGTGCCAGCAGCTTTAGCGGGAGGGCCCAGAATGAGCAGTTCTTC.

This chain connects TRBV10-3 to TRBJ2-1; TRBD2 aligns across 8 bases. The CDR3 has 13 residues. V was pared by 6 bases and J by 5 bases, with 3 bases of the junction left unmatched. Looked up from germline, CDR1 is ENHRY and CDR2 is SYGVKD. The CDR3 is CAIRGTSHNEQFF. In nucleotides, the CDR3 is TGTGCCATCAGGGGGACTAGTCACAATGAGCAGTTCTTC.

This chain connects TRBV13 to TRBJ1-4; D possibly corresponds to TRBD1 (5 bases). CDR3 length: 14 residues. Germline V gives CDR1 PRHDT, CDR2 FYEKMQ (reference sequence). V gave up 6 bases and J gave up 6 bases, with 14 bases separating them. This CDR3 is CASSPRGVDEKLFF. CDR3 bases: TGTGCCAGCAGTCCTAGGGGAGTGGATGAAAAACTGTTTTTT. Full variable domain (rest looked up from reference TRBV13 and TRBJ1-4): AAGVIQSPRHLIKEKRETATLKCYPIPRHDTVYWYQQGPGQDPQFLISFYEKMQSDKGSIPDRFSAQQFSDYHSELNMSSLELGDSALYFCASSPRGVDEKLFFGSGTQLSVL.

This clone occurred a few times. The chain employs TRBV11-2 and TRBJ2-1; D is possibly TRBD2 (7 bases). The germline gives CDR1 SGHAT, CDR2 FQNNGV. The CDR3 runs to 16 residues. V lost 1 base and J 2 bases, leaving 12 bases between the germline ends. The CDR3 DNA is TGTGCCAGCAGCTTAGTCGGGGGGCCGGCCTACAATGAGCAGTTCTTC. It is translated as CASSLVGGPAYNEQFF.

V is TRBV25-1 and J is TRBJ1-2; TRBD1 is a possible D gene (6 bases). In germline, CDR1 is MGHDK, CDR2 SYGVNS. The CDR3 loop spans 12 amino acids. The ends were cut back, 6 bases at V and 3 bases at J, with 8 bases in the middle. CDR3 sequence (DNA): TGTGCCAGCAGACAGGGCCACTATGGCTACACCTTC. This sequence encodes CASRQGHYGYTF.

The CDR3 spells CASTATWGRGKGYTF. CDR3 bases: TGTGCCAGCACCGCAACGTGGGGGAGGGGAAAGGGCTACACCTTC. This rearrangement joins TRBV7-8 to TRBJ1-2, with D possibly TRBD1 on 5 matching bases. V was trimmed by 7 bases and J by 8 bases, leaving 23 bases between them. Germline V gene data show CDR1 as SGHVS and CDR2 as FQNEAQ. This CDR3 is 15 amino acids long.

V gene TRBV19 combines with J gene TRBJ2-6, with 9 bases aligning to TRBD1. Trimming removed 3 bases from V and 0 bases from J; junction bases left unmatched: 6. Germline values: CDR1 LNHDA, CDR2 SQIVND (reference sequence). The CDR3 extends over 18 amino acids. Here the CDR3 DNA reads TGTGCCAGTAGTATTGGAGGACAGGGGATCTCTGGGGCCAACGTCCTGACTTTC. This gives the protein CASSIGGQGISGANVLTF.

V and J are TRBV6-5 and TRBJ1-2; D gene uncertain. In germline, CDR1 is MNHEY, CDR2 SVGAGI. The CDR3 has 12 residues. Between the trimmed V and J ends, which lost 6 bases and 1 base, there was a span of 6 bases. The CDR3 sequence: CASRSSNYGYTF. The CDR3 DNA reads as TGTGCCAGCAGGAGCAGTAACTATGGCTACACCTTC.

The chain combines TRBV9 with TRBJ1-4; D gene unclear. Germline CDR1 SGDLS, CDR2 YYNGEE. V lost 0 bases, J lost 8 bases, and 14 bases lay in between. The CDR3 length is 15 residues. This CDR3 reads CASSVEVSSAEKLFF. The CDR3 DNA reads as TGTGCCAGCAGCGTAGAAGTCTCTAGCGCCGAAAAACTGTTTTTT.

The rearrangement links TRBV29-1 to TRBJ1-2; D gene ambiguous. Trimming removed 7 bases at V and 1 base at J, with 16 bases between. This CDR3 spans 14 amino acids. Per the germline V gene, CDR1 is SQVTM and CDR2 is ANQGSEA. The CDR3 is CSASSFTDNYGYTF. The DNA of the CDR3 is TGCAGCGCCTCCTCCTTTACTGATAACTATGGCTACACCTTC.

The chain combines TRBV29-1 with TRBJ2-1; 11 nucleotides line up with TRBD2. Looked up from germline, CDR1 is SQVTM and CDR2 is ANQGSEA. V trimming: 4 bases; J trimming: 9 bases; junction bases outside the gene matches: 5. The CDR3 totals 13 residues. For the CDR3, the DNA is TGCAGCGTTGCTCTAGCGGGAGGATCTGAGCAGTTCTTC. Amino acids: CSVALAGGSEQFF.

The chain carries TRBV28 and TRBJ2-4; 7 bases match TRBD1. The CDR3 spans 20 residues. Germline CDR1 and CDR2: MDHEN and SYDVKM. The J segment lost 0 bases and the V segment lost 1 base, leaving 15 bases of the junction unmatched. The CDR3 protein is CASSLSYTGTVYLAKNIQYF. The CDR3 coding sequence is TGTGCCAGCAGTTTATCTTATACGGGGACAGTTTATCTAGCCAAAAACATTCAGTACTTC.

The chain joins TRBV19 to TRBJ1-1, with D unresolved. Per the germline V gene, CDR1 is LNHDA and CDR2 is SQIVND (reference sequence). The CDR3 has 16 residues. Trimming left V 1 base short and J 0 bases short, with 12 bases between. CDR3 coding DNA: TGTGCCAGTAGTATAGGATACAGAGTCATGAACACTGAAGCTTTCTTT. This encodes CASSIGYRVMNTEAFF. Together with reference TRBV19 and TRBJ1-1, the CDR3 gives the full variable domain: DGGITQSPKYLFRKEGQNVTLSCEQNLNHDAMYWYRQDPGQGLRLIYYSQIVNDFQKGDIAEGYSVSREKKESFPLTVTSAQKNPTAFYLCASSIGYRVMNTEAFFGQGTRLTVV.

The V and J genes are TRBV6-1 and TRBJ1-2; weak D call: TRBD1 (5 bases). Germline values: CDR1 MNHNS, CDR2 SASEGT. Trimming removed 1 base at V and 5 bases at J, with 8 bases between. This CDR3 has 13 amino acids. Here the CDR3 reads CASSEERGYGYTF. The CDR3 nucleotides are TGTGCCAGCAGTGAAGAGAGGGGTTATGGCTACACCTTC.

The rearrangement joins TRBV11-2 to TRBJ2-7, with 10 bases identical to TRBD2. The CDR3 length is 16 residues. CDR1 and CDR2 (germline): SGHAT, FQNNGV. V was pared by 4 bases and J by 4 bases, with 10 bases of the junction left unmatched. In DNA, the CDR3 is TGTGCCAGCAGCTCTCGCGGAGCGGGAGGGTCTTACGAGCAGTACTTC. Residues: CASSSRGAGGSYEQYF.

The rearrangement uses TRBV15 and TRBJ2-3; D tentatively fits TRBD1 or TRBD2 (6 bases each). Trimming stripped 1 base from V and 2 bases from J, with 16 bases between. The length of the CDR3 is 17 residues. Germline V gives CDR1 LNHNV, CDR2 YYDKDF (reference sequence). For the CDR3, the DNA is TGTGCCACCAGCAGAGCCCCTACGGGGGCCGTCACAGATACGCAGTATTTT. Translation gives CATSRAPTGAVTDTQYF.

The chain is built from TRBV20-1 and TRBJ1-4; D is unresolved. Trimming took off 3 bases at V and 7 bases at J, with 3 bases between the two ends. The CDR3 runs to 10 residues. Germline V gene lookup returns CDR1 DFQATT and CDR2 SNEGSKA (reference sequence). CDR3 loop: CSARGEKLFF. For the CDR3, the DNA is TGCAGTGCTAGGGGTGAAAAACTGTTTTTT.

The genes are TRBV19 and TRBJ1-2; unclear D gene. V was pared by 5 bases and J by 8 bases, with 15 bases between. The CDR3 totals 13 residues. Germline V gene lookup returns CDR1 LNHDA and CDR2 SQIVND (reference sequence). For the CDR3, the DNA is TGTGCCAGTAGTCCCCCCCAAACCAGCGGCTACACCTTC. Encoded protein: CASSPPQTSGYTF. Full variable domain (missing parts from reference TRBV19 and TRBJ1-2): DGGITQSPKYLFRKEGQNVTLSCEQNLNHDAMYWYRQDPGQGLRLIYYSQIVNDFQKGDIAEGYSVSREKKESFPLTVTSAQKNPTAFYLCASSPPQTSGYTFGSGTRLTVV.

The J gene is TRBJ1-4, the V gene TRBV7-9; D call uncertain. CDR1 and CDR2 (germline): SEHNR, FQNEAQ (reference sequence). This CDR3 region has 14 residues. The V and J ends lost 4 bases and 5 bases respectively, with 11 bases between them. Here the CDR3 reads CASSSRAQNEKLFF. CDR3 nucleotides: TGTGCCAGCAGCTCCCGGGCTCAGAATGAAAAACTGTTTTTT.

This sequence joins TRBV6-2 or TRBV6-3 and TRBJ1-2; possible D gene TRBD1, 5 bases. The V end was cut by 5 bases, the J end by 4 bases, with 20 bases between. Germline V gives CDR1 MNHEY, CDR2 SVGEGT. The CDR3 extends over 16 amino acids. CDR3 residues: CASSLRDSKNRYGYTF. The CDR3 DNA reads as TGTGCCAGCAGTCTCCGGGACTCAAAAAACCGCTATGGCTACACCTTC.

The gene calls are TRBV5-6 and TRBJ1-1; D might be TRBD1 (5 bases). The V gene's germline CDR1 is SGHDT and CDR2 YYEEEE. The CDR3 runs to 17 residues. V was pared by 1 base and J by 4 bases, with 20 bases between. CDR3 sequence reads: CASSLWRQGYVSTEAFF. Here the CDR3 DNA reads TGTGCCAGCAGCTTGTGGCGTCAGGGATACGTGAGCACTGAAGCTTTCTTT.

The chain links TRBV28 to TRBJ1-4; D gene uncertain. The CDR3 consists of 11 residues. The germline V gene encodes CDR1 MDHEN and CDR2 SYDVKM. Trimming took 2 bases from V and 8 from J, leaving 3 bases between them. CDR3 bases: TGTGCCAGCAGTTTACGGGAAAAACTGTTTTTT. Its protein is CASSLREKLFF.

The CDR3 DNA reads as TGTGCCAGCAGTCTCGGGTTTGTACCCCTCCACTTT. Protein sequence: CASSLGFVPLHF. The chain combines TRBV2 with TRBJ1-6; D call uncertain. The CDR3 runs 12 residues. Trimming removed 5 bases at V and 12 bases at J, with 11 bases between. CDR1 is SNHLY, CDR2 FYNNEI, per germline.

This chain links TRBV27 with TRBJ1-5; 9 bases are shared with TRBD1. The CDR3 runs to 14 residues. V lost 4 bases and J lost 5; bases outside the gene matches: 3. Germline V gene sequence: CDR1 MNHEY, CDR2 SMNVEV (reference sequence). In DNA form, the CDR3 reads TGTGCCAGCAGTTCGCGGACAGGGGATCAGCCCCAGCATTTT. This translates into CASSSRTGDQPQHF.